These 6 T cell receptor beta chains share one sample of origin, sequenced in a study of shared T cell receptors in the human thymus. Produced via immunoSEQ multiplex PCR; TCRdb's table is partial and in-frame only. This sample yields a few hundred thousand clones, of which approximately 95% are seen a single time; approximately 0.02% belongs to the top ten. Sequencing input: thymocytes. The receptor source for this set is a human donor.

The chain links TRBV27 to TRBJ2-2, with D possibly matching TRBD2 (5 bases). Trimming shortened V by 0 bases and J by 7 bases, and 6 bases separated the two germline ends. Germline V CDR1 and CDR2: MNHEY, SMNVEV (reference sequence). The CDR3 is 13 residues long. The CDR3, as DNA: TGTGCCAGCAGTTTATCGGGAGACGGGGAGCTGTTTTTT. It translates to CASSLSGDGELFF.

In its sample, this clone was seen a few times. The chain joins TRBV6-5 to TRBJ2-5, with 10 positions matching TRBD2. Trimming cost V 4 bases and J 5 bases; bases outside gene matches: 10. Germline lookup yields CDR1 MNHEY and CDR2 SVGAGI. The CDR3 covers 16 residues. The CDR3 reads CASSSGPSGSGETQYF. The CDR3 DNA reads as TGTGCCAGCAGTTCAGGCCCTAGCGGGAGCGGCGAGACCCAGTACTTC.

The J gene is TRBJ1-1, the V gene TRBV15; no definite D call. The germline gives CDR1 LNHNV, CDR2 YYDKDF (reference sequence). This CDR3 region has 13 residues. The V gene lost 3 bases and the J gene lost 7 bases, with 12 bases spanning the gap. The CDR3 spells CATSSFKIREAFF. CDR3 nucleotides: TGTGCCACCAGCAGTTTTAAAATACGTGAAGCTTTCTTT.

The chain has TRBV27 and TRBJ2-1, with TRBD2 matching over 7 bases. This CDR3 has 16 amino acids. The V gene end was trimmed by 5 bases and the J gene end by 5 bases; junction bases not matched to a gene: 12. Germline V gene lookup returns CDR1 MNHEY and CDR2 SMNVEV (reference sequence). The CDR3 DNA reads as TGTGCCAGCAGTGCACGGACTAGTCGCGCTAACAATGAGCAGTTCTTC. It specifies CASSARTSRANNEQFF.

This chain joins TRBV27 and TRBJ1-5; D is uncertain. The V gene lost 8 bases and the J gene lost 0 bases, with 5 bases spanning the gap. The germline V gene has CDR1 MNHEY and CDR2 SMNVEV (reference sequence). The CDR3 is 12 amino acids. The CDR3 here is CASAHSNQPQHF. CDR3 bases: TGTGCCAGCGCACATAGCAATCAGCCCCAGCATTTT.

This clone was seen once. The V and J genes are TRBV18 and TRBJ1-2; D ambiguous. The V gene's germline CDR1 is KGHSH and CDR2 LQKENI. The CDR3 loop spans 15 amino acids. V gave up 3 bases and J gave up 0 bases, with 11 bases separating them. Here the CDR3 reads CASSPLPLPNYGYTF. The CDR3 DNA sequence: TGTGCCAGCTCACCCCTACCCCTACCTAACTATGGCTACACCTTC.